This TCR beta chain appears in the sequencing data of a study of cytomegalovirus exposure and HLA in healthy donors. Study-level results: Most TCR beta V segments were productive about 90% or about 30% of the time in an earlier analysis.

This clone was counted between two and nine times. What it recognizes is unknown. Healthy bone marrow donors made up the cohort. The study ran its PCR with 60 Vbeta and 13 Jbeta primers. Data came from immunoSEQ multiplex PCR; TCRdb stores just in-frame clones and leaves some out. The sample includes approximately 160,000 clones, just under 80% of them seen just once. The germline V gene has CDR1 SEHNR and CDR2 FQNEAQ (reference sequence). V was shortened by 0 bases and J by 4 bases, with 10 bases between the two germline ends. This CDR3 is built from 14 residues. The sequencing sample was made of PBMCs. The receptor was isolated from a man aged 18 to 35 in good health and CMV-seropositive. The chain recombines TRBV7-9 with TRBJ2-7; no definite D call. The CDR3 region is CASSLAHRAYEQYF. The CDR3 DNA sequence: TGTGCCAGCAGCTTAGCACACCGAGCGTACGAGCAGTACTTC.